This note documents a single T cell receptor (beta chain) sequence. Its antigen is currently unknown. CDR1 is SNHLY, CDR2 FYNNEI, per germline. Trimming stripped 7 bases from V and 4 bases from J, with 10 bases between. This CDR3 has 12 amino acids. Methods used by the authors: ImmunoSEQ junction-only sequences lacked quality scores, so their filtering differed. Sequencing used immunoSEQ multiplex PCR; TCRdb keeps in-frame clones, though not all of them. V and J calls and clone size are as listed in that table; D and trimming were resolved from the DNA. This table holds around 200,000 clones, around 63% found once. The data belong to a study of shared clonotypes between healthy human individuals. On the study more broadly: CD4 naive and CD4 memory each took three plates per donor, while CD8 naive took two and CD8 memory one.

Study-wide results and caveats: Specimens sampled were limited to blood, with tissue repertoires likely differing. Enrolling few donors narrowed the genetic and exposure-history diversity that was represented.

This TCR was recovered from a man aged 30-40 years in good health. Sequencing input: memory CD4+ T cells sorted from blood. Specified subset: CD45RA-negative fraction. This chain uses TRBV2 with TRBJ1-2; D gene ambiguous. The DNA for the CDR3 is TGTGCCAGCACTGGCAGCCGCTATGGCTACACCTTC. Amino acids: CASTGSRYGYTF.